Listed here are 9 T cell receptor beta chains from one sample, sequenced in a study of blood T cell repertoires in COVID-19. Produced via immunoSEQ multiplex PCR; TCRdb's table is partial and in-frame only. The data contain approximately 350,000 clones, roughly four fifths of them singletons. Sequenced sample: PBMCs or T cells enriched from blood (not recorded which). The origin of the receptors is a woman aged 45-65 years who had recovered from COVID-19.

This clone was detected ten times or more. The gene calls are TRBV15 and TRBJ2-5, with a weak D call TRBD2 (5 bases). Per the germline V gene, CDR1 is LNHNV and CDR2 is YYDKDF (reference sequence). This CDR3 has 13 amino acids. V was clipped by 3 bases and J by 5 bases, with 10 bases between them. The CDR3 loop is CATSSRGEETQYF. The CDR3 coding sequence is TGTGCCACCAGCAGCCGGGGTGAGGAGACCCAGTACTTC.

This clone appeared a few times. The rearrangement links TRBV5-8 to TRBJ2-7; a weak D match, TRBD1 (6 bases). The germline V gene encodes CDR1 SGHTS and CDR2 YDEGEE. This CDR3 is built from 17 residues. V was shortened by 0 bases and J by 4 bases, with 20 bases between the two germline ends. CDR3 amino acids: CASSLVGNTGLQYEQYF. CDR3 sequence (DNA): TGTGCCAGCAGCTTGGTGGGGAACACAGGGCTCCAATACGAGCAGTACTTC.

This clone was observed a single time. The chain couples TRBV5-1 to TRBJ2-7, with a tentative D call TRBD2 (7 bases). The CDR3 has 16 amino acids. V was pared by 3 bases and J by 4 bases, with 20 bases between. Germline V gene data show CDR1 as SGHRS and CDR2 as YFSETQ. The CDR3 spells CASSSGGLQNRYEQYF. In DNA form, the CDR3 reads TGCGCCAGCAGCTCGGGGGGCCTACAAAATAGGTACGAGCAGTACTTC.

The chain recombines TRBV28 with TRBJ2-7; 14 bases fit TRBD2. Germline V gene lookup returns CDR1 MDHEN and CDR2 SYDVKM. The CDR3 sequence is 15 residues long. V lost 5 bases to trimming and J lost 7 bases; unmatched junction nucleotides: 7. The CDR3 region is CASSVGLAGDSEQYF. The DNA of the CDR3 is TGTGCCAGCAGTGTGGGACTAGCGGGAGACAGTGAGCAGTACTTC.

This rearrangement joins TRBV10-2 to TRBJ1-5; D call uncertain. CDR3 length: 15 residues. CDR1 and CDR2 from the germline V gene are WSHSY and SAAADI. V was pared by 6 bases and J by 1 base, with 13 bases between. In DNA, the CDR3 is TGCGCCAGCAGACCGAGTGGTCGGAGCAATCAGCCCCAGCATTTT. Its translation is CASRPSGRSNQPQHF.

About this clone itself: The same CDR3 arises from other DNA sequences in this sample as well. The chain links TRBV5-1 to TRBJ1-2; D ambiguous. In germline, CDR1 is SGHRS, CDR2 YFSETQ. The V and J ends lost 0 bases and 1 base respectively, with 4 bases between them. The CDR3 loop spans 13 amino acids. The CDR3 DNA is TGCGCCAGCAGCTTGGTCGGTAACTATGGCTACACCTTC. Encoded protein: CASSLVGNYGYTF.

The V call is TRBV6-5, the J call TRBJ2-7; tentatively, D is TRBD2 (6 bases). There are 13 residues in the CDR3. Germline V lookup: CDR1 MNHEY, CDR2 SVGAGI. Deletions cut 2 bases from V and 5 bases from J, with 10 bases between. The CDR3 nucleotides are TGTGCCAGCAGTTACGCCGGGAGCGACGAGCAGTACTTC. Protein sequence: CASSYAGSDEQYF.

This clone came up once. The chain has TRBV10-3 and TRBJ1-1; 8 positions agree with TRBD1. Trimming took 7 bases from V and 1 from J; bases not matched to a gene: 2. The CDR3 has 13 residues. CDR1 ENHRY and CDR2 SYGVKD come from the germline V gene. The CDR3, as DNA: TGTGCCATCAAGGGACAGGAGAACACTGAAGCTTTCTTT. Protein: CAIKGQENTEAFF.

V and J are TRBV30 and TRBJ1-1, with D uncertain. Germline assignment: CDR1 GTSNPN and CDR2 SVGIG (reference sequence). Trimming removed 7 bases at V and 1 base at J, with 16 bases between. CDR3 length: 14 amino acids. The CDR3 nucleotides read TGTGCCTCTAGCCAGATTACTCCGAACACTGAAGCTTTCTTT. The encoded protein is CASSQITPNTEAFF.